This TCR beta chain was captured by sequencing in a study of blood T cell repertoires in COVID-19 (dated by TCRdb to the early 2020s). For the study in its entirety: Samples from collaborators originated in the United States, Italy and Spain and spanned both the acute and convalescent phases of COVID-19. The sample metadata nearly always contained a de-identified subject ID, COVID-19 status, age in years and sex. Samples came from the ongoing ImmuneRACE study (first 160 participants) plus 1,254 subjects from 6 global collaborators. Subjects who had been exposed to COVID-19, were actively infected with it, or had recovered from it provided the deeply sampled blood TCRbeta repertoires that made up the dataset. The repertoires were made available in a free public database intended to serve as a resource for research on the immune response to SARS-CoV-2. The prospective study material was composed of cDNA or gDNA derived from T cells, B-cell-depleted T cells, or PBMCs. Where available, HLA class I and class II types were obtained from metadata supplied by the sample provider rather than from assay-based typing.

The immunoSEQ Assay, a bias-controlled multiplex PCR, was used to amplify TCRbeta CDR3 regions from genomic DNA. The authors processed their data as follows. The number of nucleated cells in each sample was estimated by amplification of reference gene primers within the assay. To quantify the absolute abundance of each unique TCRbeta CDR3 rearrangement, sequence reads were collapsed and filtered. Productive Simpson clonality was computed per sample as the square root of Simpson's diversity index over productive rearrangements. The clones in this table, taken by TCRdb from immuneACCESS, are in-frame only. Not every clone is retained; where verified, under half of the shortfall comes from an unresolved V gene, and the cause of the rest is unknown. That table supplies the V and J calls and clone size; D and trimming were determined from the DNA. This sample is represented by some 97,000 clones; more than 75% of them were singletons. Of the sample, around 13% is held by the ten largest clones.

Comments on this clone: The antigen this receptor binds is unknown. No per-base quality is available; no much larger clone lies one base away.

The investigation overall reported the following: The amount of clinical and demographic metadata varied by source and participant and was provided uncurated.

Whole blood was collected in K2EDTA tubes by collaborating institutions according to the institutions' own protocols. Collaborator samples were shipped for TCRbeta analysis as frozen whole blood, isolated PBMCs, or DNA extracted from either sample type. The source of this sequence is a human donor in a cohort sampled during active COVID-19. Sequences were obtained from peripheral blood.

The DNA is TGTGCCAGCGCCCTCGGCGGGCCCCCCCAAGAGACCCAGTACTTC. Translated, this is CASALGGPPQETQYF. The rearranged segments are TRBV6-5 and TRBJ2-5, with TRBD2 tentatively as D gene (5 bases match). In the germline V gene, CDR1 corresponds to MNHEY and CDR2 to SVGAGI. The junction carries 17 bases between V and J, which are trimmed by 8 bases and 1 base respectively. The CDR3 runs 15 amino acids, cysteine and phenylalanine included. The only DNA kept is the CDR3, 45 bases in frame from the first base.